This TCR beta chain appears in the sequencing data of a study of OX40 agonist ivuxolimab in advanced cancers. The repertoire was sequenced with immunoSEQ multiplex PCR; TCRdb's copy has only in-frame clones and lacks some. The sample has about 45,000 clones, approximately 88% seen once. Comments on this clone: No antigen is known for it.

Study-wide findings and caveats: Among expanded peripheral T cells, antigen specificity went undetermined. Some of the lowest clonal expansion was seen in partial responders at 0.1-3.0 mg/kg. At 0.1 to 3.0 mg/kg, clonal expansion of CD4+ and CD8+ blood T cells had occurred by week 6.

The trim removed 5 bases at V and 10 bases at J, leaving 6 bases unmatched. Germline-derived CDR1 and CDR2 are SGDLS and YYNGEE. This CDR3 is 12 amino acids long. This sequence was found in an adult with an advanced solid tumor such as melanoma, head and neck, liver or kidney cancer. Specimen: CD4+ or CD8+ T cells sorted from blood, collected in a trial of the OX40 agonist ivuxolimab. The chain uses TRBV9 and TRBJ2-1; 7 bases are a match to TRBD2. CDR3 region: CASSDPGLEQFF. CDR3 DNA sequence: TGTGCCAGCAGTGACCCGGGACTAGAGCAGTTCTTC.